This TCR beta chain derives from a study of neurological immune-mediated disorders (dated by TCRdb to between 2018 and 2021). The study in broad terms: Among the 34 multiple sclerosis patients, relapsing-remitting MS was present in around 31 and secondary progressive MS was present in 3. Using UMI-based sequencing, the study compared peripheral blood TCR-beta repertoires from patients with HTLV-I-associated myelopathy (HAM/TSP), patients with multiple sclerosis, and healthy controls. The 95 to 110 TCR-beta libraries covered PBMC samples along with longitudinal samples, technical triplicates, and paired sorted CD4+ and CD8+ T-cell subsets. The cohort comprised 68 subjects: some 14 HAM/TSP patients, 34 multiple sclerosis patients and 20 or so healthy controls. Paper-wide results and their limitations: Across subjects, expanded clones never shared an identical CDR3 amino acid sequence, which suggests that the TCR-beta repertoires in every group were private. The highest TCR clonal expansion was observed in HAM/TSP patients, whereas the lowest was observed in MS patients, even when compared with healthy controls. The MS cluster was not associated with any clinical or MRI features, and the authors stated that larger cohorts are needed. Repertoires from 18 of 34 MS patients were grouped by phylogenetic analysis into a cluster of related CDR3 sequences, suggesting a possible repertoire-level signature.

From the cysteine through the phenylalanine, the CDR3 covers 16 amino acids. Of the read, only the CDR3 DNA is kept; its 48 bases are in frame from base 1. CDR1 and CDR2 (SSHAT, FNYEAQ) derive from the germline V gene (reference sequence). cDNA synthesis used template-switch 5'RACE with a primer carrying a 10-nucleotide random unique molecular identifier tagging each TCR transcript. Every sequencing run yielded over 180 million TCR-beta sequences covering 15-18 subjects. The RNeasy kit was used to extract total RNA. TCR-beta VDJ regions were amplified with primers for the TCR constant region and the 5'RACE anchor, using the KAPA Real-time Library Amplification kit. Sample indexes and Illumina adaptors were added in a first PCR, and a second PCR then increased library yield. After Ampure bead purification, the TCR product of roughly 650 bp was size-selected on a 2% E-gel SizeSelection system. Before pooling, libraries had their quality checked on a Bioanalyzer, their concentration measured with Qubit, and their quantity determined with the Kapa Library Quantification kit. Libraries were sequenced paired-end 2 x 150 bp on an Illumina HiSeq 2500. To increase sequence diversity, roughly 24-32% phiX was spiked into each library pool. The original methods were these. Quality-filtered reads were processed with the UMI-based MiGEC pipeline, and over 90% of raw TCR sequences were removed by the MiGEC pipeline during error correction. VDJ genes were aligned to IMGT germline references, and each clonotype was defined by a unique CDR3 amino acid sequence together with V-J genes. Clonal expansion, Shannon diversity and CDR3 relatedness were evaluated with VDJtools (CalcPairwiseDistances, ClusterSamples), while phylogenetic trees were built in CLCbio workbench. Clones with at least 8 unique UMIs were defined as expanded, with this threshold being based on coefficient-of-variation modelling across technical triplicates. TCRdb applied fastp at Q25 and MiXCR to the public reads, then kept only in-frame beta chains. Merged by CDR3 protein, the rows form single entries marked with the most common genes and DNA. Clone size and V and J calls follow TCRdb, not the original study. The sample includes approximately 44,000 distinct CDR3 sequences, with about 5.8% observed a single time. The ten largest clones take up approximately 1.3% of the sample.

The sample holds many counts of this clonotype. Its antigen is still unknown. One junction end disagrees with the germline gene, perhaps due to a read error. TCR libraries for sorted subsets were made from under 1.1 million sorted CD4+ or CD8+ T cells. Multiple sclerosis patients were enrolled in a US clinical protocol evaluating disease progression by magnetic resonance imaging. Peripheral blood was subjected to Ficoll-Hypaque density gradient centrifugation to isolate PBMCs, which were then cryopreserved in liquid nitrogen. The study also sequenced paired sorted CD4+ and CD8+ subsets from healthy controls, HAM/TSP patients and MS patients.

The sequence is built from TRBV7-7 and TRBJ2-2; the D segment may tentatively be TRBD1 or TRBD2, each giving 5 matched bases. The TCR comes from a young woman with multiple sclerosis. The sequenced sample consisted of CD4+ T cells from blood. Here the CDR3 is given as CASSAGTSGFPGELFF. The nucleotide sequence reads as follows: TGTGCTAGCAGCGCCGGGACCTCAGGTTTCCCCGGGGAGCTGTTTTTT.